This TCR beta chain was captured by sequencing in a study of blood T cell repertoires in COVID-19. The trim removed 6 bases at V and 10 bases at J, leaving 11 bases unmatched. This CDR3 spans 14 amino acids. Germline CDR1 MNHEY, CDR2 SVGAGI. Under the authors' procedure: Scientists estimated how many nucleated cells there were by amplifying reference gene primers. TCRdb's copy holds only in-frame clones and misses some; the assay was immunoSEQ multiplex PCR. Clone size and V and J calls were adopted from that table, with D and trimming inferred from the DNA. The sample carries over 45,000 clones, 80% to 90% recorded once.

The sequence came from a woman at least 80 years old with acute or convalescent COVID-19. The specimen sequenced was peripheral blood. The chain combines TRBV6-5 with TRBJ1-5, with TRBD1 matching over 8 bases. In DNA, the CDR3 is TGTGCCAGCAGCCCGGGACAGGTATCATCCCCCCAGCATTTT. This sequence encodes CASSPGQVSSPQHF.